This T cell receptor (beta chain) was identified in a study of regulatory T cells. Findings and caveats of the study: In patients, unique TRB V-J pairs were restricted and V/J usage skewed, especially in Tregs. Patient CD8+ T cells trended toward lower Shannon entropy than controls.

As for this clone: Its antigen remains unknown.

All CD3G-deficient patients showed autoimmunity, more severe in two. Patients, 2 to 39 years old, had expanded memory T-cell proportions. CDR3 length: 13 residues. The germline V gene has CDR1 MNHNS and CDR2 SASEGT. Trimming pared 0 bases from V and 11 bases from J, leaving 11 bases between. Amplification used 52 TRBV primers and 13 TRBJ primers. The method was immunoSEQ multiplex PCR; TCRdb's version includes in-frame clones alone and lacks a portion of them. Among approximately 9,000 clones listed, 84% were seen once. The chain recombines TRBV6-1 with TRBJ2-1; D might be TRBD2 (5 bases). The sample was CD8+ T cells sorted from blood. The TCR sequence derives from a person between 18 and 30 years old with CD3G deficiency. The CDR3 is CASSEARVVKQFF. Here the CDR3 DNA reads TGTGCCAGCAGTGAAGCGCGGGTAGTTAAGCAGTTCTTC.